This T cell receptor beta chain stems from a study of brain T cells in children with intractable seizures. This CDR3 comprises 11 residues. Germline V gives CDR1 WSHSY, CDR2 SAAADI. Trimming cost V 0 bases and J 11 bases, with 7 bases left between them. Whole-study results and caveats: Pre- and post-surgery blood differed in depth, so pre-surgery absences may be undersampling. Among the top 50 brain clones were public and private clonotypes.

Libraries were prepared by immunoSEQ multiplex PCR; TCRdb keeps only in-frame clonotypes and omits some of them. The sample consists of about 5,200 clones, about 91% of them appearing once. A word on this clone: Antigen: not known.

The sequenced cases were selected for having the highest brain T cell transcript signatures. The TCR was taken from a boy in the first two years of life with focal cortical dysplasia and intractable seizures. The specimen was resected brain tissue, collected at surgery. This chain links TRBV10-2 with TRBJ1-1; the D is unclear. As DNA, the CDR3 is TGCGCCAGCAGTGAGTCGCCTAGGGCTTTCTTT. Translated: CASSESPRAFF.